These 11 T cell receptor beta chains came from one sample sequenced in a study of graft-versus-host responses after intestinal transplantation (dated by TCRdb to the early 2020s). What this sample's time point label stands for: cells obtained before transplantation from donor or recipient. Antigen specificity for these receptors is unknown. Library creation used the immunoSEQ multiplex PCR assay. TCRdb holds this immuneACCESS table with in-frame rearrangements only. Some clones are missing; in checked studies, unresolved V genes explain under half, and the rest has no known cause. The sample table lists about 99,000 clones, less than 90% of them with a count of one. The ten largest account for 0.9% of the sample. Sequencing used unstimulated CD4+ T cells sorted from spleen or lymph node cells, obtained before intestinal transplant. The origin of the receptors is a human donor who received an intestinal transplant.

V is TRBV28 and J is TRBJ2-7, with 8 positions matching TRBD1. CDR1 is MDHEN and CDR2 is SYDVKM in the germline V gene. This CDR3 spans 14 amino acids. The J segment lost 2 bases and the V segment lost 3 bases, leaving 3 bases of the junction unmatched. As DNA, the CDR3 is TGTGCCAGCAGTTTGGCAGGGGGCCCCTACGAGCAGTACTTC. Residues: CASSLAGGPYEQYF.

The chain joins TRBV5-1 to TRBJ2-5, with 7 nucleotides matching TRBD1. V lost 3 bases, J lost 5 bases, and 10 bases stayed unmatched. This CDR3 contains 15 residues. From germline, CDR1 is SGHRS and CDR2 YFSETQ. CDR3 amino acids: CASSSTEGAWETQYF. In DNA, the CDR3 is TGCGCCAGCAGCTCGACCGAGGGGGCGTGGGAGACCCAGTACTTC.

The chain couples TRBV10-3 to TRBJ2-5, with D unclear. Germline V CDR1 and CDR2: ENHRY, SYGVKD. The CDR3 length is 11 residues. Trimming took 3 bases from V and 4 from J, leaving 3 bases between them. CDR3 loop: CAISEGETQYF. The CDR3 DNA is TGTGCCATCAGTGAAGGAGAGACCCAGTACTTC.

The chain links TRBV4-1 to TRBJ2-2; 15 bases fit TRBD2. The junction had 3 bases not matched to a gene; V was cut back by 3 bases and J by 4 bases. Germline assignment: CDR1 MGHRA and CDR2 YSYEKL. The CDR3 consists of 17 residues. CDR3 amino acids: CASSHGLAGGPTGELFF. As DNA, the CDR3 is TGCGCCAGCAGCCATGGACTAGCGGGGGGGCCCACCGGGGAGCTGTTTTTT.

The V and J genes are TRBV2 and TRBJ1-2; TRBD1 aligns across 11 bases. This CDR3 has 13 amino acids. Germline-derived CDR1 and CDR2 are SNHLY and FYNNEI. V lost 6 bases to trimming and J lost 4 bases; unmatched junction nucleotides: 1. As DNA, the CDR3 is TGTGCCAGCAGGGACAGGGGGCCCTATGGCTACACCTTC. Amino acid sequence: CASRDRGPYGYTF.

This chain links TRBV5-4 with TRBJ1-1; 7 bases map to TRBD1. V was clipped by 4 bases and J by 4 bases; unmatched bases: 10. This CDR3 has 15 residues. Germline V gene data show CDR1 as SGHNT and CDR2 as YYREEE (reference sequence). DNA of the CDR3: TGTGCCAGCAGCGGAGCTGACAGGGCGGGCACTGAAGCTTTCTTT. This translates into CASSGADRAGTEAFF.

The V and J genes are TRBV10-3 and TRBJ2-7; 9 nucleotides align to TRBD1. The CDR3 is 14 residues long. The germline gives CDR1 ENHRY, CDR2 SYGVKD. The ends lost 7 bases at V and 7 bases at J; junction bases unmatched: 11. The CDR3 region has the DNA TGTGCCATCACTTGGGACAGGGAAGCCGAGGAGCAGTACTTC. This sequence encodes CAITWDREAEEQYF.

V gene TRBV21-1 combines with J gene TRBJ2-1; TRBD2 is taken as the D call from the table, unchecked against the DNA. TRBV21-1 has pseudogene status. This CDR3 spans 17 amino acids. As DNA, the CDR3 is TGTGCCAGCAGCAAGAAGGAACTAGCGGGATCCTACAATGAGCAGTTCTTC. Its protein product is CASSKKELAGSYNEQFF.

This chain uses TRBV5-1 with TRBJ2-5; the D is unclear. This CDR3 contains 13 residues. Trimming took 4 bases from V and 7 from J, leaving 14 bases between them. Per the germline V gene, CDR1 is SGHRS and CDR2 is YFSETQ. The CDR3 spells CASSLTFAATQYF. CDR3 nucleotides: TGCGCCAGCAGCCTTACCTTCGCGGCGACCCAGTACTTC.

This clone was seen more than once but under ten times. The chain couples TRBV21-1 to TRBJ2-3; the table's D gene call, TRBD2, was not cross checked with the DNA. TRBV21-1 represents a pseudogene. The CDR3 covers 16 residues. CDR3 coding DNA: TGTGCCAGCAGCGCCGGGACTAGCGGGAGGACAGATACGCAGTATTTT. Its protein is CASSAGTSGRTDTQYF.

V and J are TRBV5-1 and TRBJ2-7; 9 bases fit TRBD1. Looked up from germline, CDR1 is SGHRS and CDR2 is YFSETQ. V gave up 7 bases and J gave up 5 bases; unmatched junction bases: 10. This CDR3 contains 14 residues. CDR3 region: CASRRDRVRDEQYF. In DNA, the CDR3 is TGCGCCAGCCGCCGGGACAGGGTGCGGGACGAGCAGTACTTC.